This T cell receptor (beta chain) emerged from a study of vaccination effects on CD4 cells after COVID-19. At the level of the study: The ViraFEST assay expanded antigen-specific CD4+ T cells with viral peptide pools before sequencing. Participants got two doses of BNT162b2 or mRNA-1273 vaccine.

With regard to this clone: The antigen is not known.

Sequencing was performed with immunoSEQ multiplex PCR; in TCRdb, only in-frame clones are kept and a portion is missing. The sample holds tens of thousands of clones, more than 60% seen once. A 10-day culture period preceded the isolation of CD4+ T cells. IL-2 medium was substituted for half the medium on days 3 and 7. The junction had 2 bases not matched to a gene; V was cut back by 4 bases and J by 6 bases. The germline CDR1 and CDR2 sequences are SGHNT and YYREEE (reference sequence). The CDR3 is 12 amino acids. This TCR was sampled from a human donor who had a prior SARS-CoV-2 infection. Sequenced material: CD4+ T cells from PBMCs cultured without peptide, taken before COVID-19 vaccination. This chain links TRBV5-4 with TRBJ2-7; TRBD2 agrees at 9 bases. The CDR3 DNA reads TGTGCCAGCAGCCCAGCGGGAGGCGAGCAGTACTTC. Protein product: CASSPAGGEQYF.